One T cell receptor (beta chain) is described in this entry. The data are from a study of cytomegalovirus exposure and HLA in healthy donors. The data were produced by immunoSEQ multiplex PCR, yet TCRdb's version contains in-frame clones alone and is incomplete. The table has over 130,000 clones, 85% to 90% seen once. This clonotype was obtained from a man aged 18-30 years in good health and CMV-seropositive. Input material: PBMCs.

CDR3 sequence reads: CASSQTGTGKGEQYF. The DNA of the CDR3 is TGCGCCAGCAGCCAAACCGGGACAGGGAAGGGCGAGCAGTACTTC. The rearrangement links TRBV4-1 to TRBJ2-7, with 9 bases matching TRBD1. The CDR3 length is 15 residues. The V gene end was trimmed by 2 bases and the J gene end by 6 bases; junction bases not matched to a gene: 8. CDR1 and CDR2 (germline): MGHRA, YSYEKL.